The 12 T cell receptor beta chains presented below share a single source sample, sequenced in a study of radiotherapy plus CTLA-4 blockade in lung cancer. Some clones are missing from TCRdb's copy, which holds only in-frame ones; the method was immunoSEQ multiplex PCR. The table lists 12,000 or so clones, around 80% of them singletons. Source: peripheral blood, taken from a patient treated with radiotherapy plus ipilimumab. The receptors come from a human donor with non-small cell lung cancer that progressed on radiotherapy plus ipilimumab.

This chain links TRBV6-5 with TRBJ1-1; TRBD1 aligns across 7 bases. Germline trimming cut 5 bases from V and 10 bases from J; bases unmatched to any gene: 13. The germline gives CDR1 MNHEY, CDR2 SVGAGI. This CDR3 is built from 14 residues. The CDR3: CASSTTGIARVAFF. For the CDR3, the DNA is TGTGCCAGCAGTACGACAGGGATAGCTCGGGTAGCTTTCTTT.

The sample holds a few counts of this clone. The J gene is TRBJ2-2, the V gene TRBV5-1; D is uncertain. The CDR3 covers 14 residues. V was pared by 5 bases and J by 2 bases, with 10 bases between. Per germline, CDR1 SGHRS and CDR2 YFSETQ. CDR3 nucleotides: TGCGCCAGCAGTGACACACTAAACACCGGGGAGCTGTTTTTT. Its protein is CASSDTLNTGELFF.

The chain carries TRBV7-2 and TRBJ2-5; D may be TRBD2 (6 bases). The germline V and J ends were trimmed by 4 bases and 3 bases, with 15 bases remaining between them. This CDR3 has 15 amino acids. Looked up from germline, CDR1 is SGHTA and CDR2 is FQGNSA. This chain's CDR3 is CASSSPGLPKETQYF. CDR3 DNA: TGTGCCAGCAGCTCCCCGGGACTGCCCAAAGAGACCCAGTACTTC.

The V call is TRBV6-1, the J call TRBJ2-7; 7 positions agree with TRBD1. The V and J ends lost 6 bases and 7 bases, in that order; junction bases with no gene match: 6. The CDR3 runs 12 residues. Germline assignment: CDR1 MNHNS and CDR2 SASEGT. The CDR3 loop reads CASRDRVGEQYF. For the CDR3, the DNA is TGTGCCAGCAGAGACAGGGTGGGGGAGCAGTACTTC.

The CDR3 bases are TGTGCCAGATCCGGACGGTTGGAATCCTACGAGCAGTACTTC. Protein sequence: CARSGRLESYEQYF. The V and J genes are TRBV19 and TRBJ2-7; D is ambiguous. V dropped 9 bases and J dropped 1 base, with 16 bases sitting between them. The CDR3 is 14 residues long. Germline CDR1 LNHDA, CDR2 SQIVND (reference sequence).

This chain uses TRBV6-6 with TRBJ2-7, with D possibly being TRBD2 (6 bases). The CDR3 is 15 amino acids. CDR1 and CDR2 from the germline V gene are MNHNY and SVGAGI (reference sequence). Trimming stripped 4 bases from V and 4 bases from J, with 17 bases between. CDR3 sequence reads: CASSFRRGAGYEQYF. For the CDR3, the DNA is TGTGCCAGCAGTTTCCGGAGAGGGGCGGGATACGAGCAGTACTTC.

The chain employs TRBV5-1 and TRBJ2-1; D perhaps matches TRBD1 (7 bases). V was pared by 4 bases and J by 9 bases, with 23 bases between. Germline V CDR1 and CDR2: SGHRS, YFSETQ. The CDR3 consists of 16 residues. CDR3 nucleotide sequence: TGCGCCAGCAGCACAACCGGGACCGCAGGGGGAGGTGAGCAGTTCTTC. This sequence encodes CASSTTGTAGGGEQFF.

The chain employs TRBV19 and TRBJ1-6, with D unclear. There are 17 residues in the CDR3. CDR1 is LNHDA, CDR2 SQIVND, per germline (reference sequence). The V gene lost 0 bases and the J gene lost 2 bases, with 11 bases spanning the gap. The CDR3 sequence: CASSIDPADPYNSPLHF. In nucleotides, the CDR3 is TGTGCCAGTAGTATAGATCCCGCGGACCCCTATAATTCACCCCTCCACTTT.

This chain connects TRBV6-6 to TRBJ2-2; 7 bases map to TRBD1. The CDR3 spans 15 residues. From germline, CDR1 is MNHNY and CDR2 SVGAGI (reference sequence). Unmatched junction bases numbered 11, after V lost 5 bases and J lost 8 bases. The CDR3 DNA follows: TGTGCCAGCAGTCTACGACAGGGCGACGGGGGGGAGCTGTTTTTT. Translating gives CASSLRQGDGGELFF.

This clone was counted between two and nine times. The chain carries TRBV15 and TRBJ2-2; no clear D gene. CDR1 is LNHNV and CDR2 is YYDKDF in the germline V gene (reference sequence). Deletions cut 1 base from V and 4 bases from J, with 4 bases between. The CDR3 has 13 residues. CDR3 in amino acids: CATSRGGTGELFF. The CDR3 DNA reads TGTGCCACCAGCAGAGGGGGCACCGGGGAGCTGTTTTTT.

The chain employs TRBV6-4 and TRBJ2-2, with 9 positions matching TRBD1. V gave up 5 bases and J gave up 2 bases; unmatched junction bases: 3. This CDR3 contains 15 residues. Germline V gene lookup returns CDR1 MRHNA and CDR2 SNTAGT. CDR3 nucleotides: TGTGCCAGCAGTAGGACAGGGGCAAACACCGGGGAGCTGTTTTTT. Translating gives CASSRTGANTGELFF.

This sequence joins TRBV11-1 and TRBJ2-7; 9 bases fit TRBD2. The V gene's germline CDR1 is SGHAT and CDR2 FQDESV (reference sequence). J lost 0 bases, V lost 2 bases, and 8 bases had no gene match. The CDR3 is 17 residues long. CDR3 amino acids: CASSLLGGLAISYEQYF. As DNA, the CDR3 is TGTGCCAGCAGCTTATTAGGCGGACTAGCGATCTCCTACGAGCAGTACTTC.